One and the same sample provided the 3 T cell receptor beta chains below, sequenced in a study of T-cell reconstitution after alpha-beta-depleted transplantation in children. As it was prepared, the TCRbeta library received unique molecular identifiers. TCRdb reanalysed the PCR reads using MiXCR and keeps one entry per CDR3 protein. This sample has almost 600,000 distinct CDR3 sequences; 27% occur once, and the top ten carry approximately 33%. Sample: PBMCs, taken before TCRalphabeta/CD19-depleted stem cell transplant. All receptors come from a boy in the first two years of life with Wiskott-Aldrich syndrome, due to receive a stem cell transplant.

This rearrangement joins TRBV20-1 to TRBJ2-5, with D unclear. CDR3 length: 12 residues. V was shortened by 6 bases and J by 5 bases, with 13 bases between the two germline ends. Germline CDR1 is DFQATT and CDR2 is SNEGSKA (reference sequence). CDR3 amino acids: CSARLWGETQYF. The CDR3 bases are TGCAGTGCCCGGCTCTGGGGTGAGACCCAGTACTTC.

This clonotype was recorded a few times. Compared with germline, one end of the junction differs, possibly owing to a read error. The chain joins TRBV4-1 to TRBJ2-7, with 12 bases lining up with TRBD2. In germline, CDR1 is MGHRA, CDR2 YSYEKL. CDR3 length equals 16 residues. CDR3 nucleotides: TGCGCCAGCAGCCAAGCTACTAGCGGGAGGCTTTACGAGCAGCACTTC. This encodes CASSQATSGRLYEQHF.

This CDR3 reads CASGLVKDRGSSYEQYF. The CDR3 DNA reads TGTGCTAGTGGTTTGGTAAAAGACAGGGGGTCCTCCTACGAGCAGTACTTC. V and J are TRBV12-5 and TRBJ2-7; TRBD1 matches 9 bases. The V gene end was trimmed by 0 bases and the J gene end by 0 bases; junction bases not matched to a gene: 6. Looked up from germline, CDR1 is LGHNT and CDR2 is FRNRAP. The CDR3 spans 17 residues.